This is a list of T cell receptor beta chains from one sample in a study of T cells expressing NK-cell markers. TCRdb re-called the 5' RACE reads; one entry per CDR3 protein, DNA not given. The sample has about 540,000 distinct CDR3 sequences, and its top ten clones hold under 4.5%. The sample comprised blood T cells: a sorted CD56 or NKG2C T cell subset, CD4+ or CD8+ T cells, or bulk PBMC T cells (not recorded which). The receptors were gathered from a man in his late teens or twenties in good health. Both conserved end residues are part of each CDR3.

TRBJ1-1	TRBV24-1	11	CATSDLYGSFF
TRBJ2-5	TRBV7-2	15	CASSLAPERWETQYF
TRBJ2-1	TRBV6-2/TRBV6-3	13	CASSYLVYNEQFF
TRBJ2-1	TRBV5-1	15	CASSLRLGHDNEQFF
TRBJ2-2	TRBV5-1	15	CASSFIRGRTGELFF
TRBJ2-5	TRBV29-1	12	CSAQVRGETQYF
TRBJ2-6	TRBV12-3/TRBV12-4	16	CATQGVAGTGANVLTF
TRBJ2-2	TRBV5-1	14	CASSLFDLTGELFF
TRBJ2-3	TRBV7-9	16	CASSPSSGGFPDTQYF
TRBJ1-5	TRBV6-2/TRBV6-3	18	CASSYKRGQRLNNQPQHF
TRBJ2-5	TRBV7-9	13	CAISADFGETQYF
TRBJ2-1	TRBV6-2/TRBV6-3	20	CASSSRDRGMVAGIANEQFF
TRBJ2-3	TRBV7-2	14	CASSLGPGGDTQYF
TRBJ2-2	TRBV11-2	15	CASSLMGANTGELFF
TRBJ2-1	TRBV7-9	15	CASSLPLAGGNEQFF
TRBJ2-7	TRBV14	17	CASSQGPLLAGDYEQYF
TRBJ2-5	TRBV18	13	CASSPLPKETQYF
TRBJ2-5	TRBV11-3	15	CASSPGGTFQETQYF
TRBJ2-3	TRBV28	18	CASSSFQTGQGPTDTQYF
TRBJ1-1	TRBV5-1	14	CASSLDPGLSEAFF
TRBJ1-3	TRBV6-1	16	CASTGGRLASGNTIYF
TRBJ2-3	TRBV20-1	13	CSARGGPADTQYF
TRBJ2-1	TRBV12-3/TRBV12-4	15	CASSRNSGLRNEQFF
TRBJ1-2	TRBV28	14	CASRGTGGGYGYTF
TRBJ1-2	TRBV27	14	CASSLSPGMGGYTF
TRBJ2-4	TRBV5-1	14	CASSLFGPKNIQYF
TRBJ2-7	TRBV7-8	14	CASSLVHSAYEQYF
TRBJ1-5	TRBV4-1	14	CASSRAGGVQPQHF
TRBJ1-1	TRBV5-6	16	CASSLNLDRGNTEAFF
TRBJ2-2	TRBV24-1	13	CATSEGVDGELFF
TRBJ2-4	TRBV4-1	15	CASSARELAKNIQYF
TRBJ1-5	TRBV18	16	CASSLKAGQLNQPQHF
TRBJ2-1	TRBV12-3/TRBV12-4	14	CASSLAGATDEQFF
TRBJ2-1	TRBV9	14	CASFTRGDGGEQFF
TRBJ2-3	TRBV3-1	15	CASSGTSNAADTQYF
TRBJ2-1	TRBV20-1	14	CSASALAGDNEQFF
TRBJ2-3	TRBV20-1	14	CSATSGSLTDTQYF
TRBJ2-5	TRBV7-8	11	CASSLDQGQYF
TRBJ2-6	TRBV5-7	18	CASSSGTGTFSGANVLTF
TRBJ2-5	TRBV2	13	CASSPTVWETQYF
TRBJ2-5	TRBV3-1	15	CASSQDWGAVETQYF
TRBJ1-2	TRBV5-5	14	CASSLTKANYGYTF
TRBJ2-1	TRBV12-5	17	CASGLLARGSSYNEQFF
TRBJ1-2	TRBV12-3/TRBV12-4	14	CASSWVTGRGGYTF